A selection of T cell receptor beta chains follows, all from one sample in a study of blood T cell repertoires in COVID-19. Data came from immunoSEQ multiplex PCR; TCRdb stores just in-frame clones and leaves some out. Of hundreds of thousands of clones in the sample, around 89% were seen once. The specimen sequenced was peripheral blood. The receptors come from a woman aged 25 to 39 with COVID-19, enrolled during active disease. Each CDR3 is given with its conserved first and last residue. A D gene is named only where the DNA matches it firmly. Clone size, where shown, is once, few, many, or a class for clones that have expanded.

J | size | D | V | CDR3 | DNA
TRBJ1-1 | NA | NA | TRBV6-5 | CASSYSMGPNTEAFF | TGTGCCAGCAGTTACTCGATGGGGCCTAACACTGAAGCTTTCTTT
TRBJ1-2 | NA | TRBD1 | TRBV18 | CASSPRQGPAGSGYTF | TGTGCCAGCTCACCGCGACAGGGGCCTGCGGGGTCTGGCTACACCTTC
TRBJ2-3 | NA | TRBD1 | TRBV13 | CASSLQGASTDTQYF | TGTGCCAGCAGCCTACAGGGGGCAAGCACAGATACGCAGTATTTT
TRBJ2-1 | NA | TRBD2 | TRBV10-1 | CASRPLAGNESSYNEQFF | TGCGCCAGCAGACCACTAGCGGGAAACGAGAGCTCCTACAATGAGCAGTTCTTC
TRBJ2-7 | NA | TRBD1 | TRBV7-2 | CASSQGEGSLSYEQYF | TGTGCCAGCAGCCAGGGGGAAGGGTCCCTATCCTACGAGCAGTACTTC
TRBJ2-3 | NA | TRBD2 | TRBV4-2 | CASSQASGSTDTQYF | TGTGCCAGCAGCCAAGCTAGCGGAAGCACAGATACGCAGTATTTT
TRBJ2-1 | NA | NA | TRBV7-2 | CASSSQRGEQFF | TGTGCCAGCAGCTCCCAGAGGGGGGAGCAGTTCTTC
TRBJ2-5 | NA | TRBD2 | TRBV3-1/TRBV3-2 | CASSQGKGGGQETQYF | TGTGCCAGCAGCCAAGGTAAAGGCGGGGGCCAAGAGACCCAGTACTTC
TRBJ1-1 | NA | TRBD1 | TRBV6-2/TRBV6-3 | CASSLAGQGWGAFF | TGTGCCAGCAGTCTCGCTGGACAGGGATGGGGAGCTTTCTTT
TRBJ2-3 | NA | NA | TRBV5-5 | CASSPHADTQYF | TGTGCCAGCAGCCCACACGCAGATACGCAGTATTTT
TRBJ2-5 | NA | NA | TRBV29-1 | CSVAEQETQYF | TGCAGCGTTGCTGAGCAAGAGACCCAGTACTTC
TRBJ2-1 | NA | TRBD1 | TRBV27 | CASSFPGQGGNEQFF | TGTGCCAGCAGTTTCCCGGGACAGGGGGGCAATGAGCAGTTCTTC
TRBJ2-7 | once | TRBD1 | TRBV25-1 | CASSWTGKLGEQYF | TGTGCCAGCAGCTGGACAGGGAAGTTGGGCGAGCAGTACTTC
TRBJ1-1 | NA | NA | TRBV27 | CASSLAGFDEAFF | TGTGCCAGCAGTTTAGCAGGGTTTGATGAAGCTTTCTTT
TRBJ1-2 | NA | NA | TRBV6-5 | CAAFRGRANYGYTF | TGTGCCGCGTTTAGGGGCAGAGCTAACTATGGCTACACCTTC
TRBJ1-1 | NA | NA | TRBV19 | CASSIVRSGASPEAFF | TGTGCCAGTAGTATAGTTAGGAGTGGGGCCTCGCCTGAAGCTTTCTTT
TRBJ2-7 | NA | TRBD1 | TRBV6-5 | CASRRTGVYEQYF | TGTGCCAGCAGGAGGACAGGGGTCTACGAGCAGTACTTC
TRBJ2-5 | NA | TRBD1 | TRBV5-1 | CASSPPGQQETQYF | TGCGCCAGCAGCCCACCGGGACAGCAAGAGACCCAGTACTTC
TRBJ2-3 | NA | NA | TRBV19 | CASSNDRTTDTQYF | TGTGCCAGTAGTAACGACAGGACCACAGATACGCAGTATTTT
TRBJ1-6 | once | TRBD1 | TRBV2 | CASRATGDSPLHF | TGTGCCAGCAGAGCAACAGGGGATTCACCCCTCCACTTT
TRBJ2-5 | NA | TRBD2 | TRBV29-1 | CSVETPGGAQETQYF | TGCAGCGTTGAAACACCGGGAGGTGCTCAAGAGACCCAGTACTTC
TRBJ2-2 | NA | TRBD2 | TRBV7-8 | CASSSHTSGANTGELFF | TGTGCCAGCAGCTCACATACTAGCGGGGCGAACACCGGGGAGCTGTTTTTT
TRBJ1-1 | NA | NA | TRBV4-2 | CASSQGADTEAFF | TGTGCCAGCAGCCAGGGGGCGGACACTGAAGCTTTCTTT
TRBJ1-1 | NA | TRBD1 | TRBV3-1/TRBV3-2 | CASSQDRGRNTEAFF | TGTGCCAGCAGCCAGGACAGGGGGCGAAACACTGAAGCTTTCTTT
TRBJ1-5 | NA | NA | TRBV2 | CASSEGQPNQPQHF | TGTGCCAGCAGCGAAGGACAGCCGAATCAGCCCCAGCATTTT
TRBJ1-2 | NA | NA | TRBV5-4 | CASSFLGAGGYTF | TGTGCCAGCAGCTTTTTGGGGGCTGGCGGCTACACCTTC
TRBJ2-1 | NA | NA | TRBV10-3 | CAISEGLIYNEQFF | TGTGCCATCAGTGAGGGGCTAATTTACAATGAGCAGTTCTTC
TRBJ1-3 | NA | NA | TRBV11-2 | CASSLRNSGNTIYF | TGTGCCAGCTCGCTACGAAACTCTGGAAACACCATATATTTT
TRBJ2-5 | NA | TRBD1 | TRBV28 | CASSSQGARETQYF | TGTGCCAGCAGTTCCCAGGGGGCGCGGGAGACCCAGTACTTC
TRBJ2-6 | NA | NA | TRBV28 | CASSLGWSLRSGANVLTF | TGTGCCAGCAGTTTAGGGTGGAGCCTTCGCTCTGGGGCCAACGTCCTGACTTTC
TRBJ1-5 | NA | TRBD1 | TRBV7-2 | CASSRTGAGNQPQHF | TGTGCCAGCAGCCGGACAGGTGCCGGCAATCAGCCCCAGCATTTT
TRBJ2-7 | NA | NA | TRBV28 | CASSTAYEQYF | TGTGCCAGCAGCACAGCCTACGAGCAGTACTTC
TRBJ2-1 | NA | TRBD2 | TRBV7-8 | CASSLGLAGAKSSYNEQFF | TGTGCCAGCAGCTTGGGCCTAGCGGGGGCCAAGAGCTCCTACAATGAGCAGTTCTTC